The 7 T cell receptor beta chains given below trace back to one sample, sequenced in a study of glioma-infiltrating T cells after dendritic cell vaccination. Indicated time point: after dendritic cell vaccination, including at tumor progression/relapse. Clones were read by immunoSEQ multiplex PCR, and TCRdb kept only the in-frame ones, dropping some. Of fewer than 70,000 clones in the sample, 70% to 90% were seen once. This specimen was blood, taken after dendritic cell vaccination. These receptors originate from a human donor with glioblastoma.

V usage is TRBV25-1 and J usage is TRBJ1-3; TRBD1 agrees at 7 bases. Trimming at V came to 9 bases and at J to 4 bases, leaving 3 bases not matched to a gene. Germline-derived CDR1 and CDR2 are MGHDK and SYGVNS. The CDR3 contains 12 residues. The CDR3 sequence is CASGDSGNTIYF. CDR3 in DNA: TGTGCCAGTGGGGACAGCGGAAACACCATATATTTT. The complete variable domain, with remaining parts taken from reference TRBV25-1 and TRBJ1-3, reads EADIYQTPRYLVIGTGKKITLECSQTMGHDKMYWYQQDPGMELHLIHYSYGVNSTEKGDLSSESTVSRIRTEHFPLTLESARPSHTSQYLCASGDSGNTIYFGEGSWLTVV.

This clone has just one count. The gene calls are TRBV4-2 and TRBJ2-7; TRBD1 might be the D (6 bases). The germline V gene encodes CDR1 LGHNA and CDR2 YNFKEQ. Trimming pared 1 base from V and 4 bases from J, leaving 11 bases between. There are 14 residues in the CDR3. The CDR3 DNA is TGTGCCAGCAGCCAAGGGACAGCGGATTACGAGCAGTACTTC. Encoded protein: CASSQGTADYEQYF.

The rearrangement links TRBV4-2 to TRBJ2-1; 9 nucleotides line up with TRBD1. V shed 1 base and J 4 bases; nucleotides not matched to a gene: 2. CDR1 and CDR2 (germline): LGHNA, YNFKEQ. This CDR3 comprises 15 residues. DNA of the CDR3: TGTGCCAGCAGCCAAGTGGGGACAGGGTACAATGAGCAGTTCTTC. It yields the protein CASSQVGTGYNEQFF.

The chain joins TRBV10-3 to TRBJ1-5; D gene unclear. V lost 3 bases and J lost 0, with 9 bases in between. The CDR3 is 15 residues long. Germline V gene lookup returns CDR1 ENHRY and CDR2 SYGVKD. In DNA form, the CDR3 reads TGTGCCATCAGTGACCGGGGTCCTAGCAATCAGCCCCAGCATTTT. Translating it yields CAISDRGPSNQPQHF.

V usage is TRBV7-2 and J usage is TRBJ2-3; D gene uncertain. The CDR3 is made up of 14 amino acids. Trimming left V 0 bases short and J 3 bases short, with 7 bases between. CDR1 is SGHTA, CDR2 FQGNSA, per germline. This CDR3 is CASSLAGQTDTQYF. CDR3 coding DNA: TGTGCCAGCAGCTTAGCGGGCCAGACAGATACGCAGTATTTT. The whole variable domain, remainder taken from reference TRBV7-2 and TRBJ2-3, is GAGVSQSPSNKVTEKGKDVELRCDPISGHTALYWYRQSLGQGLEFLIYFQGNSAPDKSGLPSDRFSAERTGGSVSTLTIQRTQQEDSAVYLCASSLAGQTDTQYFGPGTRLTVL.

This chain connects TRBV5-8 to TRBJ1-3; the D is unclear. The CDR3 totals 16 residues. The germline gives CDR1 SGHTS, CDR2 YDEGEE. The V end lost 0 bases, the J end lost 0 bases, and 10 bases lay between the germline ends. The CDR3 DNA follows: TGTGCCAGCAGCTTGGCCGGGTGGAGCTCTGGAAACACCATATATTTT. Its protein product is CASSLAGWSSGNTIYF.

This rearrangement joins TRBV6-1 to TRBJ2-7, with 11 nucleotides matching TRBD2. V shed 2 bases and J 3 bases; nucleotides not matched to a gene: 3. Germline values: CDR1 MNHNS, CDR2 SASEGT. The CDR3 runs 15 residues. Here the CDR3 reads CASSERLAGIYEQYF. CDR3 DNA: TGTGCCAGCAGTGAAAGACTAGCGGGAATCTACGAGCAGTACTTC.